Each of the 10 T cell receptor beta chains below was sequenced from the same sample in a study of T cell responses to AZD1222 COVID-19 vaccine. Measured with immunoSEQ multiplex PCR; TCRdb has only the in-frame clones, and not every one. The sample consists of about 69,000 clones, 83% of them appearing once. Here the sequenced sample was peripheral blood, taken 28 days after the second AZD1222 dose. The receptors come from an adult who received the AZD1222 COVID-19 vaccine.

CDR3 sequence: CASSLRAAGPTDTQYF. Here the CDR3 DNA reads TGTGCCAGCAGCTTGCGGGCCGCAGGGCCCACAGATACGCAGTATTTT. The gene calls are TRBV11-2 and TRBJ2-3; the D gene could be TRBD1 or TRBD2 (5 bases each). V gave up 3 bases and J gave up 2 bases, with 15 bases separating them. Germline CDR1 SGHAT, CDR2 FQNNGV. The CDR3 is made up of 16 amino acids.

The chain couples TRBV9 to TRBJ2-2; TRBD2 matches 12 bases. The trim removed 0 bases at V and 4 bases at J, leaving 4 bases unmatched. In germline, CDR1 is SGDLS, CDR2 YYNGEE. This CDR3 is built from 17 residues. The chain's CDR3 is CASSVAGLAGLTGELFF. In DNA, the CDR3 is TGTGCCAGCAGCGTAGCTGGACTAGCGGGACTCACCGGGGAGCTGTTTTTT.

The chain uses TRBV3-1 (or the pseudogene TRBV3-2) and TRBJ2-7, with 13 positions matching TRBD2. This CDR3 contains 15 residues. The germline V gene encodes CDR1 LGHDT and CDR2 YNNKEL (reference sequence). V lost 6 bases, J lost 3 bases, and 5 bases stayed unmatched. CDR3 amino acids: CASSQGTSGVYEQYF. CDR3 sequence (DNA): TGTGCCAGCAGTCAGGGGACTAGCGGGGTCTACGAGCAGTACTTC.

This chain connects TRBV12-3 or TRBV12-4 to TRBJ2-1, with D perhaps matching TRBD1 (6 bases). This CDR3 region has 12 residues. Trimming took 6 bases from V and 10 from J, leaving 13 bases between them. CDR3 in amino acids: CASSLTGTEQFF. DNA of the CDR3: TGTGCCAGCAGCCTGACCGGGACAGAGCAGTTCTTC.

The V gene is TRBV6-6, the J gene TRBJ1-5, with D tentatively TRBD1 (5 bases). Deletions cut 5 bases from V and 5 bases from J, with 16 bases between. The CDR3 consists of 15 residues. The germline CDR1 and CDR2 sequences are MNHNY and SVGAGI (reference sequence). The CDR3 DNA follows: TGTGCCAGCAGTGACAGTATCCTATGGGATCAGCCCCAGCATTTT. As protein: CASSDSILWDQPQHF.

The chain is built from TRBV2 and TRBJ2-7; D gene ambiguous. CDR1 is SNHLY and CDR2 is FYNNEI in the germline V gene. This CDR3 is 13 amino acids long. Trimming left V 3 bases short and J 4 bases short, with 10 bases between. Written as DNA, the CDR3 is TGTGCCAGCAGTGAGGTCCGGTTATACGAGCAGTACTTC. Its translation is CASSEVRLYEQYF.

V and J are TRBV28 and TRBJ2-5, with D perhaps matching TRBD2 (6 bases). The germline V gene encodes CDR1 MDHEN and CDR2 SYDVKM. The CDR3 spans 14 residues. V was clipped by 5 bases and J by 5 bases, with 15 bases between them. The CDR3 DNA reads as TGTGCCAGCAGTCGGGGGTTTTTGGGGGAGACCCAGTACTTC. Translation: CASSRGFLGETQYF.

This rearrangement joins TRBV10-3 to TRBJ2-7; 7 bases agree with TRBD1. CDR1 and CDR2 from the germline V gene are ENHRY and SYGVKD. The CDR3 has 13 residues. The ends lost 5 bases at V and 3 bases at J; junction bases unmatched: 4. The CDR3 sequence: CAISLGQVYEQYF. The CDR3 DNA reads TGTGCCATCAGTCTCGGACAGGTCTACGAGCAGTACTTC.

This clone is a singleton in its sample. The rearrangement uses TRBV3-1 (or the pseudogene TRBV3-2) and TRBJ1-2, with D uncertain. The CDR3 is 11 amino acids. CDR1 is LGHDT and CDR2 is YNNKEL in the germline V gene (reference sequence). V dropped 5 bases and J dropped 5 bases, with 6 bases sitting between them. The CDR3 DNA follows: TGTGCCAGCAGCTCCTATTATGGCTACACCTTC. This sequence encodes CASSSYYGYTF.

The genes are TRBV18 and TRBJ1-1; D is possibly TRBD1 (5 bases). The V gene lost 3 bases and the J gene lost 0 bases, with 11 bases spanning the gap. The CDR3 loop spans 15 amino acids. CDR1 and CDR2 (germline): KGHSH, LQKENI. In nucleotides, the CDR3 is TGTGCCAGCTCACCTCCGGGACGGCTGAACACTGAAGCTTTCTTT. Its translation: CASSPPGRLNTEAFF.